Listed here are 32 T cell receptor beta chains from one sample, sequenced in a study of tumor and adjacent non-tumor tissue in lung cancer. The template was RNA from unsorted bulk tissue. More than 3 cm separated this lung sample from the edge of the tumor. TCRbeta libraries were built with three rounds of nested PCR, modified from ARM-PCR. TCRdb re-derived calls from the multiplex PCR reads in MiXCR, one entry per CDR3 protein. The table has approximately 100,000 distinct CDR3 sequences, about 60% seen once. The sequencing input was distant non-tumor lung tissue. The receptors here all came from a man aged 25 to 40 with non-small cell lung cancer.

This chain uses TRBV24-1 with TRBJ2-5; no clear D gene. V was trimmed by 1 base and J by 3 bases, leaving 14 bases between them. Looked up from germline, CDR1 is KGHDR and CDR2 is SFDVKD. The CDR3 is 16 amino acids. CDR3 sequence (DNA): TGTGCCACCAGTGATTTACACAGTGGAAACGAAGAGACCCAGTACTTC. Translation: CATSDLHSGNEETQYF.

Regarding this clonotype: A much larger clone lies one base from this, so it may be a read error. V is TRBV10-3 and J is TRBJ2-1; D could derive from TRBD1 or TRBD2 (5 bases each). Per germline, CDR1 ENHRY and CDR2 SYGVKD. Trimming took 10 bases from V and 0 from J, leaving 13 bases between them. The CDR3 spans 14 residues. Here the CDR3 reads CATTTRGSYNEQFF. DNA for the CDR3: TGTGCCACTACGACGAGGGGCTCCTACAATGAGCAGTTCTTC.

As regards this clonotype: A much larger clone lies one base from this, so it may be a read error. The V call is TRBV5-4, the J call TRBJ1-4; D remains unclear. The CDR3 runs to 13 residues. Germline V lookup: CDR1 SGHNT, CDR2 YYREEE (reference sequence). The germline V and J ends were trimmed by 2 bases and 5 bases, with 7 bases remaining between them. CDR3 in amino acids: CASSFPENEKLFF. The CDR3 bases are TGTGCCAGCAGCTTCCCAGAGAATGAAAAACTGTTTTTT.

This clonotype has a count of ten or more. V and J are TRBV6-6 and TRBJ2-1, with D perhaps assigned TRBD1 or TRBD2 (5 bases each). Trimming took 8 bases from V and 6 from J, leaving 17 bases between them. Germline-derived CDR1 and CDR2 are MNHNY and SVGAGI (reference sequence). The CDR3 is 14 residues long. As DNA, the CDR3 is TGTGCCAGCGACCGGGGCCCGGTCACCAATGAGCAGTTCTTC. Translation: CASDRGPVTNEQFF.

In regard to this clonotype: At one boundary the junction diverges from the germline segment, which might be a read error. The chain uses TRBV4-2 and TRBJ2-2; 10 nucleotides agree with TRBD2. This CDR3 has 18 residues. Germline loops: CDR1 LGHNA, CDR2 YNFKEQ. The CDR3 loop is CARSQHIAGGHSTGKLFF. The CDR3 DNA reads as TGTGCCAGAAGCCAACATATAGCGGGGGGACACTCCACCGGGAAGCTGTTTTTT.

In regard to this clonotype: The junction departs from the called germline gene at one end, perhaps through a read error. This chain uses TRBV12-3 or TRBV12-4 with TRBJ2-2, with 9 bases aligning to TRBD1. This CDR3 region has 17 residues. The DNA of the CDR3 is TGTGCCACCAGTAAGTGGACAGGGGCCAGGAACACCGGGGAGCTGTTTTTT. Its protein product is CATSKWTGARNTGELFF.

In this sample, this clonotype turned up many times. The rearrangement joins TRBV20-1 to TRBJ2-2; tentatively, D is TRBD1 or TRBD2 (6 bases each). Germline CDR1 is DFQATT and CDR2 is SNEGSKA (reference sequence). The CDR3 runs 16 residues. V was trimmed by 0 bases and J by 3 bases, leaving 14 bases between them. The CDR3 region has the DNA TGCAGTGCTAGAGATTTAAGGGGGAGGTACACCGGGGAGCTGTTTTTT. Its protein is CSARDLRGRYTGELFF.

The J gene is TRBJ2-4, the V gene TRBV6-1, with D uncertain. V lost 10 bases to trimming and J lost 3 bases, with 13 bases between them. The CDR3 extends over 13 amino acids. Germline values: CDR1 MNHNS, CDR2 SASEGT. This CDR3 is CANKEGYKNIQYF. CDR3 DNA: TGTGCCAACAAGGAAGGGTACAAAAACATTCAGTACTTC.

The chain is built from TRBV11-2 and TRBJ2-7; D may be TRBD1 (6 bases). CDR1 is SGHAT and CDR2 is FQNNGV in the germline V gene. The CDR3 totals 15 residues. The V end was cut by 1 base, the J end by 2 bases, with 12 bases between. The CDR3 DNA follows: TGTGCCAGCAGCTTAGTATGGGCAGGGGCCTACGAGCAGTACTTC. Encoded protein: CASSLVWAGAYEQYF.

Worth noting for this clonotype: One junction end does not reproduce the germline sequence, and a read error may be involved. In DNA form, the CDR3 reads TGCAGTGATGGGACTAGGAACTACGATGAGCAGTTCTTC. It yields the protein CSDGTRNYDEQFF. V and J are TRBV20-1 and TRBJ2-1; 8 bases match TRBD2. The CDR3 spans 13 residues. Germline V gene lookup returns CDR1 DFQATT and CDR2 SNEGSKA (reference sequence).

About this clonotype itself: At one end, the junction sequence differs from germline, possibly due to a read error. The rearrangement joins TRBV11-3 to TRBJ1-1; D not certain. This CDR3 region has 13 residues. CDR1 and CDR2 from the germline V gene are SGHNT and YENEEA. In DNA form, the CDR3 reads TGTGCCAGCAGCTTAGTAGGGAACACTGGAGCTTTCTTT. This codes for CASSLVGNTGAFF.

Details on this clonotype: A read error may produce the germline difference seen at one junction end. The gene calls are TRBV4-1 and TRBJ2-7; 7 bases match TRBD2. The CDR3 extends over 14 amino acids. Germline CDR1 and CDR2: MGHRA and YSYEKL. CDR3 sequence reads: CASSQQAGSTKQYF. DNA for the CDR3: TGCGCCAGCAGCCAACAAGCGGGATCTACTAAGCAATACTTC.

Concerning this clonotype: No conserved phenylalanine or tryptophan ends this CDR3, so it is likely a read error. This sequence joins TRBV6-2 or TRBV6-3 and TRBJ2-7; 7 bases are a match to TRBD2. In germline, CDR1 is MNHEY, CDR2 SVGEGT. This CDR3 has 17 residues. The CDR3 nucleotides are TGTGCCAGTAGTTACCCCCTCACAGGCGGGAGATCCTACGAGCAGTACTTG. This encodes CASSYPLTGGRSYEQYL.

With regard to this clonotype: Given a much more abundant clone one base away, this may be a read error. V is TRBV5-6 and J is TRBJ2-3; 7 nucleotides line up with TRBD1. The CDR3 loop spans 19 amino acids. The germline V gene has CDR1 SGHDT and CDR2 YYEEEE. Written as DNA, the CDR3 is TGTACCAGCCGGATTTTATTGGGACAGTACGGACCTAGCACAGATACGCAGTATTTT. Translating it yields CTSRILLGQYGPSTDTQYF.

Points on this clonotype: A much more abundant neighbour one base away suggests this may be a read error. The V and J genes are TRBV28 and TRBJ2-1; D is possibly TRBD1 (6 bases). V lost 9 bases to trimming and J lost 0 bases, with 15 bases between them. Germline V CDR1 and CDR2: MDHEN, SYDVKM. There are 15 residues in the CDR3. CDR3 sequence (DNA): TGTGCCAGGGTGAACAGGGTCCTCTCCTACAATGAGCAGTTCTTC. This encodes CARVNRVLSYNEQFF.

This clonotype showed up just a few times. This likely comes from a read error, as the CDR3 has no conserved phenylalanine or tryptophan at its end. The chain recombines TRBV11-2 with TRBJ1-2; 7 nucleotides line up with TRBD1. The CDR3 covers 15 residues. Germline-derived CDR1 and CDR2 are SGHAT and FQNNGV. CDR3 bases: TGTGCCAGCAGCCCAATGACAGGGTCTCCCTATAGCTACACCCTC. Its translation is CASSPMTGSPYSYTL.

As for this clonotype: The missing conserved phenylalanine or tryptophan at the end of this CDR3 makes a read error likely. The genes are TRBV12-3 or TRBV12-4 and TRBJ1-2; tentatively, D is TRBD1 (5 bases). The CDR3 runs to 13 residues. V lost 7 bases to trimming and J lost 8 bases, with 17 bases between them. This chain's CDR3 is CASNWEQRGGYTL. In nucleotides, the CDR3 is TGTGCCAGCAATTGGGAACAGAGGGGAGGCTACACCCTC.

Points on this clonotype: A read error may account for a junction end that differs from germline. This chain links TRBV30 with TRBJ1-2; TRBD1 aligns across 7 bases. Germline V CDR1 and CDR2: GTSNPN, SVGIG (reference sequence). The CDR3 runs 12 residues. The CDR3 protein is CVWSEGAPGYTF. Here the CDR3 DNA reads TGTGTCTGGAGTGAGGGGGCGCCTGGCTACACCTTC.

In its sample, this clonotype was seen many times. Just one base apart from a much larger clone, this may be a read error. The J gene is TRBJ2-7, the V gene TRBV5-4; 7 bases are shared with TRBD2. This CDR3 comprises 13 residues. Trimming removed 4 bases from V and 3 bases from J; junction bases left unmatched: 4. Germline CDR1 reads SGHNT; CDR2 reads YYREEE (reference sequence). CDR3 residues: CASSLGGIYEQYF. DNA of the CDR3: TGTGCCAGCAGCCTCGGGGGGATCTACGAGCAGTACTTC.

As for this clonotype: In this CDR3 the conserved last residue, phenylalanine or tryptophan, is missing, so a read error is likely. V and J are TRBV4-1 and TRBJ2-1; D unclear. The CDR3 is made up of 14 amino acids. CDR1 and CDR2 from the germline V gene are MGHRA and YSYEKL. Here the CDR3 reads CARSQEHSPDEQFL. CDR3 nucleotides: TGCGCCAGGAGCCAAGAGCACTCCCCTGATGAGCAGTTCCTC.

With respect to this clonotype: One end of the junction is discordant with germline, which a read error may explain. The gene calls are TRBV11-2 and TRBJ2-1; TRBD2 is a possible D gene (6 bases). The CDR3 sequence is 15 residues long. In germline, CDR1 is SGHAT, CDR2 FQNNGV. In DNA, the CDR3 is TGTGCAAGCACCTTAATCCTTGCGGGGATTGATGAGCAGTTCTTC. Amino acids: CASTLILAGIDEQFF.

This rearrangement joins TRBV7-2 to TRBJ2-1, with 8 bases matching TRBD1. With V trimmed by 9 bases and J by 15 bases, 13 bases remained unmatched. This CDR3 is 12 amino acids long. Germline assignment: CDR1 SGHTA and CDR2 FQGNSA. In DNA form, the CDR3 reads TGTGCCAGAAGTTCATACAGGGGGACCTTGTTCTTC. Its protein product is CARSSYRGTLFF. The full variable domain, with the rest looked up from reference TRBV7-2 and TRBJ2-1, is GAGVSQSPSNKVTEKGKDVELRCDPISGHTALYWYRQSLGQGLEFLIYFQGNSAPDKSGLPSDRFSAERTGGSVSTLTIQRTQQEDSAVYLCARSSYRGTLFFGPGTRLTVL.

The V gene is TRBV6-5, the J gene TRBJ2-7, with a weak D call TRBD1 (6 bases). The V end was cut by 7 bases, the J end by 6 bases, with 13 bases between. The CDR3 totals 12 residues. Germline V lookup: CDR1 MNHEY, CDR2 SVGAGI. Here the CDR3 reads CASKGHGGEQYF. The CDR3 DNA sequence: TGTGCCAGCAAGGGACATGGGGGCGAGCAGTACTTC.

In the case of this clonotype: In this CDR3 the conserved last residue, phenylalanine or tryptophan, is missing, so a read error is likely. The chain recombines TRBV6-5 with TRBJ2-1; D unclear. V lost 0 bases and J 4 bases, leaving 4 bases between the germline ends. Germline V lookup: CDR1 MNHEY, CDR2 SVGAGI. This CDR3 comprises 13 residues. CDR3 coding DNA: TGTGCCAGCAGTTACTCTGATTACAATGAGCAGTTCCTA. Protein sequence: CASSYSDYNEQFL.

The sample holds a few counts of this clonotype. A clone one base away is much larger, so this may be a read error. The chain carries TRBV5-4 and TRBJ2-1; perhaps TRBD2 as D (7 bases). Germline V gene sequence: CDR1 SGHNT, CDR2 YYREEE (reference sequence). The ends were cut back, 2 bases at V and 7 bases at J, with 16 bases in the middle. The CDR3 extends over 15 amino acids. As DNA, the CDR3 is TGTGCCAGCAGCTTTGGGGGGGGCAGCTGTAATGAGCAGTTCTTC. Residues: CASSFGGGSCNEQFF.

Turning to this clonotype: This may be a read error: a much more frequent sequence differs by one nucleotide. V usage is TRBV6-2 or TRBV6-3 and J usage is TRBJ2-3, with D possibly being TRBD2 (5 bases). V lost 5 bases and J lost 5, with 20 bases in between. The CDR3 sequence is 16 residues long. Germline values: CDR1 MNHEY, CDR2 SVGEGT. In DNA, the CDR3 is TGTGCCAGCAGTACCCCCACGAGGCTAGCAGTAGATACGCAGTATTTT. It specifies CASSTPTRLAVDTQYF.

The chain uses TRBV13 and TRBJ1-6; D gene unclear. The germline V gene encodes CDR1 PRHDT and CDR2 FYEKMQ (reference sequence). The CDR3 covers 15 residues. The V gene lost 7 bases and the J gene lost 9 bases, with 19 bases spanning the gap. CDR3: CASNSRDFRGSPLHF. The CDR3 nucleotides are TGTGCCAGCAACTCTCGAGACTTTCGTGGTTCACCCCTCCACTTT.

The chain joins TRBV11-2 to TRBJ1-1; tentatively, D is TRBD1 (5 bases). This CDR3 has 15 amino acids. With 8 bases removed from V and 6 bases from J, the gap between germline ends came to 22 bases. The germline V gene encodes CDR1 SGHAT and CDR2 FQNNGV. The CDR3 sequence: CASGSRAIGDAEAFF. The DNA for the CDR3 is TGTGCCAGCGGCTCCCGGGCCATAGGGGATGCTGAAGCTTTCTTT.

The V gene is TRBV11-3, the J gene TRBJ2-2; 11 bases line up with TRBD1. Germline CDR1 reads SGHNT; CDR2 reads YENEEA. The CDR3 is made up of 16 amino acids. V gave up 5 bases and J gave up 6 bases; unmatched junction bases: 8. In DNA, the CDR3 is TGTGCCAGCAGCGGACAGGGGGCTACAGGGGCCGGGGAGCTGTTTTTT. Amino acid sequence: CASSGQGATGAGELFF.

A note on this clonotype: A read error is likely, as this CDR3 ends without the conserved phenylalanine or tryptophan. This rearrangement joins TRBV12-3 or TRBV12-4 to TRBJ2-1; D is perhaps TRBD2 (7 bases). The CDR3 covers 14 residues. The CDR3 region is CASMRGGQYSEQFL. Here the CDR3 DNA reads TGTGCCAGCATGAGGGGGGGACAATACAGTGAGCAGTTCTTA.

As concerns this clonotype: A junction end diverges from the germline sequence, so it may reflect a read error. The V gene is TRBV12-5, the J gene TRBJ1-1; D unclear. The CDR3 spans 13 residues. Per the germline V gene, CDR1 is LGHNT and CDR2 is FRNRAP. Written as DNA, the CDR3 is TGTGCTACCTGGGGAGAGACCAACACTGAAGTTTTCTTT. Its translation: CATWGETNTEVFF.

CDR3 coding DNA: TGTGCCAACAGTTCACAGGGTTACTACGAGCAGTACTTC. Translated, it gives CANSSQGYYEQYF. The chain combines TRBV11-1 with TRBJ2-7; tentatively, D is TRBD1 (6 bases). The V end lost 10 bases, the J end lost 3 bases, and 16 bases lay between the germline ends. The CDR3 has 13 amino acids. Germline V lookup: CDR1 SGHAT, CDR2 FQDESV (reference sequence).